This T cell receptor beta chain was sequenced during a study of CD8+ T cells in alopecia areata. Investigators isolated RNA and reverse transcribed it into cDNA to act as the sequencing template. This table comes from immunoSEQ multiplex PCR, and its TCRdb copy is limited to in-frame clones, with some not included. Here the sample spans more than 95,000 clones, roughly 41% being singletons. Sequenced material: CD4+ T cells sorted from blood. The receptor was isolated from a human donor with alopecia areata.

DNA of the CDR3: TGTGCCAGCAGTTTAACGGGGCAGGGACCCTACGAGCAGTACTTC. Protein: CASSLTGQGPYEQYF. The V gene is TRBV28, the J gene TRBJ2-7; D possibly uses TRBD1 or TRBD2 (5 bases each). Germline values: CDR1 MDHEN, CDR2 SYDVKM. Trimming pared 2 bases from V and 2 bases from J, leaving 13 bases between. This CDR3 is built from 15 residues.